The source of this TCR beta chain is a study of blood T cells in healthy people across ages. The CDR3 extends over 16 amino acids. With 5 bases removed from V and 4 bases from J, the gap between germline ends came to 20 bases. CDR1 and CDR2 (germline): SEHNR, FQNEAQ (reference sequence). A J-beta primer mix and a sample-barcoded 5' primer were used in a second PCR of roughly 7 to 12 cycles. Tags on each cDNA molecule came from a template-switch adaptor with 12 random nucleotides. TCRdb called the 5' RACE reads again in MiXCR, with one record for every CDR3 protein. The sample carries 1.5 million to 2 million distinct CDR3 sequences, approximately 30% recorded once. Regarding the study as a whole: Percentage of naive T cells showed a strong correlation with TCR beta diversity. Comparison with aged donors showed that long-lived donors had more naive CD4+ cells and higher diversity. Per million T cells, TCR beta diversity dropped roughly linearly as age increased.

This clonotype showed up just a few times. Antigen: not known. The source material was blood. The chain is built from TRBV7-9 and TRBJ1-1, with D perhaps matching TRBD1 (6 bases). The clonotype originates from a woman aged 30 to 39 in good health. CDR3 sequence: CASSPGAGAGGTEAFF. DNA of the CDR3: TGTGCCAGCAGCCCCGGGGCAGGGGCCGGGGGCACTGAAGCTTTCTTT.